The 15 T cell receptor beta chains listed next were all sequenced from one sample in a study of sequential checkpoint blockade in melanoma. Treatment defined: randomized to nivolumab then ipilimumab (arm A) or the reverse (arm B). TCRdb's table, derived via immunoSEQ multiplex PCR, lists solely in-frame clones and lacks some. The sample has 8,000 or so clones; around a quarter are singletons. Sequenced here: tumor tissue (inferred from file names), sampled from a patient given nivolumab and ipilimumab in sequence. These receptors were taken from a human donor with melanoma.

CDR3 in amino acids: CASSHHRLGIGETQYF. CDR3 DNA: TGCGCCAGCAGCCATCACAGGCTCGGGATTGGAGAGACCCAGTACTTC. The V gene is TRBV10-2, the J gene TRBJ2-5, with D tentatively TRBD1 or TRBD2 (5 bases each). The ends were cut back, 6 bases at V and 4 bases at J, with 21 bases in the middle. Germline assignment: CDR1 WSHSY and CDR2 SAAADI. This CDR3 is built from 16 residues.

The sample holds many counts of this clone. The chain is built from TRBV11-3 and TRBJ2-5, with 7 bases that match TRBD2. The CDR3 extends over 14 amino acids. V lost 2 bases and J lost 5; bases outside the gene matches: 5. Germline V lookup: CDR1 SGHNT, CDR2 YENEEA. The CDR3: CASSLTGGSETQYF. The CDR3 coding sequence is TGTGCCAGCAGCTTAACGGGCGGGAGCGAGACCCAGTACTTC.

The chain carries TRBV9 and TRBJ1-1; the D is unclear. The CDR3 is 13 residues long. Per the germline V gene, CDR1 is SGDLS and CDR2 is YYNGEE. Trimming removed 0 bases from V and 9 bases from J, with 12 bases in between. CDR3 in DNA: TGTGCCAGCAGCGTAGCTCTAGACGCTCAAGCTTTCTTT. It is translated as CASSVALDAQAFF. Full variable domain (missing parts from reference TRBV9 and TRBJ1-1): DSGVTQTPKHLITATGQRVTLRCSPRSGDLSVYWYQQSLDQGLQFLIQYYNGEERAKGNILERFSAQQFPDLHSELNLSSLELGDSALYFCASSVALDAQAFFGQGTRLTVV.

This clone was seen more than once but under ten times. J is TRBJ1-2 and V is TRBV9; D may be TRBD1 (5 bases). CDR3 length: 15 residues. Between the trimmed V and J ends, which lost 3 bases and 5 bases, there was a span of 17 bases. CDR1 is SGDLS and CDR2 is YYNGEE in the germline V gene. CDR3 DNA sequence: TGTGCCAGCAGCGCCCAGGGCGCACCCCCTTATGGCTACACCTTC. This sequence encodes CASSAQGAPPYGYTF. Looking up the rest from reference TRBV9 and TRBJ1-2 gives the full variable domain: DSGVTQTPKHLITATGQRVTLRCSPRSGDLSVYWYQQSLDQGLQFLIQYYNGEERAKGNILERFSAQQFPDLHSELNLSSLELGDSALYFCASSAQGAPPYGYTFGSGTRLTVV.

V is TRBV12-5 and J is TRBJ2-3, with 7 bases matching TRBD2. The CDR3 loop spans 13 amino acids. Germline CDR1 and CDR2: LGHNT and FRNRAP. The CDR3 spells CASNSGRGDTQYF. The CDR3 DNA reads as TGTGCCAGCAATTCGGGGAGGGGAGATACGCAGTATTTT.

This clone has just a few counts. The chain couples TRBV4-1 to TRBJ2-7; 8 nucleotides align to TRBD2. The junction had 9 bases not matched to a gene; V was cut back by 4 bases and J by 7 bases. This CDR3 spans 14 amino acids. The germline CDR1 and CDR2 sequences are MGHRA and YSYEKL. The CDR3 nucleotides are TGCGCCAGCAGCCGAGGACAGCCGGGGGGGGAGCAGTACGTC. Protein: CASSRGQPGGEQYV.

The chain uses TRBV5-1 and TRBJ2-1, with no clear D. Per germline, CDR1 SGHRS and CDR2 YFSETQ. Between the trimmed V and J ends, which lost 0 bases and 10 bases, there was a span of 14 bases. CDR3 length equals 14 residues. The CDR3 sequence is CASSLALGVREQFF. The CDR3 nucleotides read TGCGCCAGCAGCTTGGCCCTAGGTGTTCGGGAGCAGTTCTTC.

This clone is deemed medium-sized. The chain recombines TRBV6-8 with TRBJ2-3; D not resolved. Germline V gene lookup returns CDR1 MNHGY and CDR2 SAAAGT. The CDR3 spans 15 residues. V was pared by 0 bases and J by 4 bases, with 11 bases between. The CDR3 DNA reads TGTGCCAGCAGTTACTCGAACAGCCCGTCAGATACGCAGTATTTT. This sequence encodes CASSYSNSPSDTQYF.

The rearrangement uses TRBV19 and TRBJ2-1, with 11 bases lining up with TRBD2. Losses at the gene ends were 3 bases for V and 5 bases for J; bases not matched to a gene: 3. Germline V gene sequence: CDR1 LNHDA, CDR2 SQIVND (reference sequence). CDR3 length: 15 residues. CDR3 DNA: TGTGCCAGTAGTATCGGGACTAGCGGAAACAATGAGCAGTTCTTC. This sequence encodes CASSIGTSGNNEQFF.

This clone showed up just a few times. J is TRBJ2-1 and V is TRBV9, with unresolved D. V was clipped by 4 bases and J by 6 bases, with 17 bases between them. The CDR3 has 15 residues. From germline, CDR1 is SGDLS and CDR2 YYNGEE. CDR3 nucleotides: TGTGCCAGCAGCATTGATACCTCTCCCGGCAATGAGCAGTTCTTC. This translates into CASSIDTSPGNEQFF.

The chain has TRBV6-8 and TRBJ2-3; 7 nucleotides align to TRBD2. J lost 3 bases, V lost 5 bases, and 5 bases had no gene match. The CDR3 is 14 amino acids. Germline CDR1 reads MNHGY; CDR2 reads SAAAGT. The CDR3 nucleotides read TGTGCCAGCAGTGATCAGGGAGGGACAGATACGCAGTATTTT. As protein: CASSDQGGTDTQYF.

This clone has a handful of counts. CDR3 sequence (DNA): TGTGCCAGCAGCTTAAACTCGGATTTGGCGGACATTCAGTACTTC. Residues: CASSLNSDLADIQYF. V usage is TRBV11-3 and J usage is TRBJ2-4, with unresolved D. CDR1 is SGHNT, CDR2 YENEEA, per germline. Trimming removed 2 bases at V and 8 bases at J, with 16 bases between. The CDR3 has 15 residues. Full variable domain (missing parts from reference TRBV11-3 and TRBJ2-4): EAGVVQSPRYKIIEKKQPVAFWCNPISGHNTLYWYLQNLGQGPELLIRYENEEAVDDSQLPKDRFSAERLKGVDSTLKIQPAELGDSAVYLCASSLNSDLADIQYFGAGTRLSVL.

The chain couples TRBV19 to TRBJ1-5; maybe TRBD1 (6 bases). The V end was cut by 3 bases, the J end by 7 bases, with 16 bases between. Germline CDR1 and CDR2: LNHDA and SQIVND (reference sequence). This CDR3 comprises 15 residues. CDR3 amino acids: CASSMGGPGRQPQHF. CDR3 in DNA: TGTGCCAGTAGTATGGGGGGCCCAGGGCGGCAGCCCCAGCATTTT.

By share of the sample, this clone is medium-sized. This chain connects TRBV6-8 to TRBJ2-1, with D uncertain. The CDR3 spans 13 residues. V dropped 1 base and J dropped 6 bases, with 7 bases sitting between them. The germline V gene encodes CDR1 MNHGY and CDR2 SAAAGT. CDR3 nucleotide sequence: TGTGCCAGCAGTTACTACGACCGCAATGAGCAGTTCTTC. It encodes CASSYYDRNEQFF.

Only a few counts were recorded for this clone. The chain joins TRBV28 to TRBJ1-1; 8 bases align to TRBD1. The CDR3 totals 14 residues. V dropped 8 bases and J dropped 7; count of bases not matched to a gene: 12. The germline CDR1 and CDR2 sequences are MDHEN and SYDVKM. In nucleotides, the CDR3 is TGTGCCAGCGGATCAGGACAGGGCCGGGTTGAAGCTTTCTTT. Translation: CASGSGQGRVEAFF.